Listed below are T cell receptor beta chains from one sample, sequenced in a study of T-cell reconstitution after alpha-beta-depleted transplantation in children. MiXCR, applied by TCRdb to the PCR reads, yields one record per CDR3 protein. This sample has fewer than 550,000 distinct CDR3 sequences, with about a tenth found just once. Sequenced material: PBMCs from the stem cell graft donor, taken from the stem cell graft. The receptors come from a human donor who donated a stem cell graft to a child with acute myeloid leukemia. The CDR3 runs from the conserved cysteine through the conserved F or W. A D gene is named only where the DNA matches it firmly. Part of the rows lack a size; the others show once, few, many or a class for expanded clones.

>few|TRBV20-1|NA|TRBJ1-4
TGCAGTGCTAGAGATTCCGGGGACGTAGGCGAAAAACTGTTTTTT
CSARDSGDVGEKLFF
>few|TRBV6-5|NA|TRBJ2-2
TGTGCCAGCACCATATCAACGCTCTACACCGGGGAGCTGTTTTTT
CASTISTLYTGELFF
>few|TRBV10-3|TRBD1|TRBJ2-5
TGTGCCACCACAGGACAGGGTCGGGAGACCCAGTACTTC
CATTGQGRETQYF
>NA|TRBV5-6|NA|TRBJ1-1
TGTGCCAGCAGCCTGTACGGGACACAATTGAACACTGAAGCTTTCTTT
CASSLYGTQLNTEAFF
>many|TRBV20-1|TRBD2|TRBJ2-7
TGCAGTGCTCGCGGGAGGGTGTACGAGCAGTACTTC
CSARGRVYEQYF
>few|TRBV27|NA|TRBJ2-1
TGTGCCAGCAGTAAGGGGACCCTGGGTGTGGGTGAGCAGTTCTTC
CASSKGTLGVGEQFF
>few|TRBV18|TRBD2|TRBJ2-1
TGTGCCAGCTCACCGACCGGGACTAGCGGGAGGTTTGAGCAGTTCTTC
CASSPTGTSGRFEQFF
>NA|TRBV20-1|TRBD2|TRBJ2-3
TGCAGTGCTAAGAAGGGACTAGCGGGAGGGCCTTTCACAGATACGCAGTATTTT
CSAKKGLAGGPFTDTQYF
>many|TRBV2|NA|TRBJ2-3
TGTGCCAGCAGATCGGGCCAAACAGATACGCAGTATTTT
CASRSGQTDTQYF
>NA|TRBV7-2|TRBD2|TRBJ2-1
TGTGCCAGCAGCACAAGCGGGGGCCACTACAATGAGCAGTTCTTC
CASSTSGGHYNEQFF
>many|TRBV7-2|NA|TRBJ2-1
TGTGCCAGCAGACTGCCAGGGAGCTCCTACAATGAGCAGTTCTTC
CASRLPGSSYNEQFF
>NA|TRBV14|NA|TRBJ2-7
TGTGCCAGCAGCCAAGTTAAGTTTTCCGAGCAGTACTTC
CASSQVKFSEQYF
>many|TRBV12-3/TRBV12-4|TRBD2|TRBJ2-3
TGTGCCAGCACTGGACTAGTTCCAGATACGCAGTATTTT
CASTGLVPDTQYF
>many|TRBV5-5|TRBD1|TRBJ1-2
TGTGCCAGCAGCTTGGGCACAGGGGGCAACTATGGCTACACCTTC
CASSLGTGGNYGYTF